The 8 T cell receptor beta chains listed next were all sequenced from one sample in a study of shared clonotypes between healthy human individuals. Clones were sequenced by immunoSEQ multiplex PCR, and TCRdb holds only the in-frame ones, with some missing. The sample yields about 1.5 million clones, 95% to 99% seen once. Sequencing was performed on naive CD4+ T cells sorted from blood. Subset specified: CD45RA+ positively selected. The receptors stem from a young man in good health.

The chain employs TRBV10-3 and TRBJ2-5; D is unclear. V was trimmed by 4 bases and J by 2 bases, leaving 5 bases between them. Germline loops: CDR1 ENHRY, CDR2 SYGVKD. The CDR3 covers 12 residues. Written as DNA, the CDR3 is TGTGCCATCAGTGCCCTTCAAGAGACCCAGTACTTC. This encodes CAISALQETQYF.

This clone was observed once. CDR3 in amino acids: CASGSQPQHF. CDR3 in DNA: TGTGCCAGCGGCAGCCAGCCCCAGCATTTT. The rearrangement uses TRBV19 and TRBJ1-5, with no clear D. CDR1 is LNHDA, CDR2 SQIVND, per germline (reference sequence). The CDR3 has 10 residues. V was clipped by 9 bases and J by 7 bases, with 7 bases between them.

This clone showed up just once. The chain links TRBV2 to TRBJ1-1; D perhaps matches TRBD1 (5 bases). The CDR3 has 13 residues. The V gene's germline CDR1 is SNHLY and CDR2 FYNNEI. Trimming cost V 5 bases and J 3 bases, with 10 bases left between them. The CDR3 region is CASSTDSYTEAFF. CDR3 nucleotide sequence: TGTGCCAGCAGTACTGACAGTTACACTGAAGCTTTCTTT.

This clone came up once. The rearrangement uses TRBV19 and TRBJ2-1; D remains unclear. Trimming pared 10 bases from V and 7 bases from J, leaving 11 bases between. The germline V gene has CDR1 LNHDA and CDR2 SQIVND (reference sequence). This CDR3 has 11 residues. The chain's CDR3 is CATKRRNEQFF. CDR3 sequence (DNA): TGTGCCACCAAAAGGCGGAATGAGCAGTTCTTC. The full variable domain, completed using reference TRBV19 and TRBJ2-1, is DGGITQSPKYLFRKEGQNVTLSCEQNLNHDAMYWYRQDPGQGLRLIYYSQIVNDFQKGDIAEGYSVSREKKESFPLTVTSAQKNPTAFYLCATKRRNEQFFGPGTRLTVL.

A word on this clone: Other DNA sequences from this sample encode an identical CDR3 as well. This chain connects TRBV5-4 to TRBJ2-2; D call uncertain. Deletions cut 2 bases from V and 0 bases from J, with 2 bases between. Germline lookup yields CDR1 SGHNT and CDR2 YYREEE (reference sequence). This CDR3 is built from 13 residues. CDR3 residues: CASSLTNTGELFF. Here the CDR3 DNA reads TGTGCCAGCAGCTTAACGAACACCGGGGAGCTGTTTTTT.

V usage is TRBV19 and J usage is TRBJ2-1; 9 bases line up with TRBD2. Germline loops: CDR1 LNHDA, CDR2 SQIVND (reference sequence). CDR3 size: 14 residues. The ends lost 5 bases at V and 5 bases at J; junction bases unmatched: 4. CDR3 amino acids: CASSSSGVHNEQFF. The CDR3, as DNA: TGTGCCAGTAGTTCTAGCGGGGTTCACAATGAGCAGTTCTTC.

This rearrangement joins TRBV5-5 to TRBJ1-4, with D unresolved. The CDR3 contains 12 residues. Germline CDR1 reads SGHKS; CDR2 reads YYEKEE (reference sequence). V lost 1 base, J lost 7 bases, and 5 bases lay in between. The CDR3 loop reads CASSLYGEKLFF. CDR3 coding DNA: TGTGCCAGCAGCTTGTACGGTGAAAAACTGTTTTTT.

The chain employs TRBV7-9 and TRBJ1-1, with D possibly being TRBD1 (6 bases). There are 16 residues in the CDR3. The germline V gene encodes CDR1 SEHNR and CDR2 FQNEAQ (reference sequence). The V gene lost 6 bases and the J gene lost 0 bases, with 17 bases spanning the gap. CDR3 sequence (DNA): TGTGCCAGCAGTCCCCGTCCGGGACACTTGAACACTGAAGCTTTCTTT. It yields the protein CASSPRPGHLNTEAFF.